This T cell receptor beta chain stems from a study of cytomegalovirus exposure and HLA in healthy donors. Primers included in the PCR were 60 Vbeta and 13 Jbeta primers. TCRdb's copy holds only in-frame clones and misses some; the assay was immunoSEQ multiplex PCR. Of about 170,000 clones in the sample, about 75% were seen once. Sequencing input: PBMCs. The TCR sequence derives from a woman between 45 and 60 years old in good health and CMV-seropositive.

CDR3 coding DNA: TGTGCCAGCAGCGCCACAGGGCCTGAAGCTTTCTTT. Its translation: CASSATGPEAFF. The rearrangement joins TRBV7-2 to TRBJ1-1; TRBD1 might be the D (6 bases). Germline V CDR1 and CDR2: SGHTA, FQGNSA. CDR3 length: 12 amino acids. V lost 5 bases and J lost 6, with 10 bases in between.